These 14 T cell receptor beta chains were all obtained from the same sample, sequenced in a study of CD8+ T cells in alopecia areata. The sequencing template was cDNA reverse transcribed from extracted RNA. Sequencing was performed with immunoSEQ multiplex PCR; in TCRdb, only in-frame clones are kept and a portion is missing. The table includes around 99,000 clones, about 83% detected once. Treatment of the sample: oral pan-JAK inhibitor, 5-10 mg twice daily. Here the sequenced sample was CD8+ T cells sorted from blood, taken at week 24, from a patient treated with tofacitinib. The receptors derive from a human donor with alopecia areata.

This clone was seen only once. The chain links TRBV5-1 to TRBJ2-7, with D perhaps TRBD1 (6 bases). Germline V CDR1 and CDR2: SGHRS, YFSETQ. The ends were cut back, 4 bases at V and 6 bases at J, with 17 bases in the middle. This CDR3 is 14 amino acids long. The CDR3 is CASSPGQMDPEQYF. As DNA, the CDR3 is TGCGCCAGCAGCCCCGGACAGATGGACCCCGAGCAGTACTTC. Full variable domain (rest looked up from reference TRBV5-1 and TRBJ2-7): KAGVTQTPRYLIKTRGQQVTLSCSPISGHRSVSWYQQTPGQGLQFLFEYFSETQRNKGNFPGRFSGRQFSNSRSEMNVSTLELGDSALYLCASSPGQMDPEQYFGPGTRLTVT.

The genes are TRBV19 and TRBJ1-5; 7 nucleotides align to TRBD1. After removal of 8 bases from V and 0 bases from J, the junction contained 7 bases not matched to a gene. This CDR3 is 15 amino acids long. Germline CDR1 reads LNHDA; CDR2 reads SQIVND (reference sequence). The CDR3 region is CASVGQALSNQPQHF. The CDR3 DNA reads TGTGCCAGTGTCGGACAGGCACTTAGCAATCAGCCCCAGCATTTT. Full variable domain (rest looked up from reference TRBV19 and TRBJ1-5): DGGITQSPKYLFRKEGQNVTLSCEQNLNHDAMYWYRQDPGQGLRLIYYSQIVNDFQKGDIAEGYSVSREKKESFPLTVTSAQKNPTAFYLCASVGQALSNQPQHFGDGTRLSIL.

This sequence joins TRBV7-6 and TRBJ2-7; TRBD1 matches 7 bases. V was pared by 5 bases and J by 0 bases, with 4 bases of the junction left unmatched. CDR1 is SGHVS, CDR2 FNYEAQ, per germline. The CDR3 spans 14 residues. The CDR3, as DNA: TGTGCCAGCAGCCCGACAGGGTTCTCCTACGAGCAGTACTTC. This sequence encodes CASSPTGFSYEQYF.

J is TRBJ2-3 and V is TRBV4-1; TRBD2 matches at 11 bases. This CDR3 has 16 amino acids. Trimming took 0 bases from V and 4 from J; bases not matched to a gene: 3. Germline V lookup: CDR1 MGHRA, CDR2 YSYEKL. DNA of the CDR3: TGCGCCAGCAGCCAAGACCCTAGCGGGGGGCCAGATACGCAGTATTTT. Encoded protein: CASSQDPSGGPDTQYF.

The chain combines TRBV5-4 with TRBJ2-1; weak D call: TRBD1 (7 bases). Germline V gene lookup returns CDR1 SGHNT and CDR2 YYREEE (reference sequence). V was clipped by 5 bases and J by 5 bases, with 17 bases between them. The length of the CDR3 is 15 residues. The CDR3 DNA reads as TGTGCCAGCAGATATCAGGGGGGCGAGCACAATGAGCAGTTCTTC. Protein product: CASRYQGGEHNEQFF. The entire variable domain, with the rest obtained from reference TRBV5-4 and TRBJ2-1, is as follows: ETGVTQSPTHLIKTRGQQVTLRCSSQSGHNTVSWYQQALGQGPQFIFQYYREEENGRGNFPPRFSGLQFPNYSSELNVNALELDDSALYLCASRYQGGEHNEQFFGPGTRLTVL.

The genes are TRBV6-5 and TRBJ2-7; tentatively, D is TRBD1 (6 bases). The CDR3 is made up of 14 amino acids. Germline CDR1 and CDR2: MNHEY and SVGAGI. V was pared by 3 bases and J by 2 bases, with 11 bases between. The DNA of the CDR3 is TGTGCCAGCAGTTATTCGGGGACAACCTACGAGCAGTACTTC. Its protein is CASSYSGTTYEQYF.

The V and J genes are TRBV15 and TRBJ2-2; no clear D. The CDR3 is 13 residues long. Germline V CDR1 and CDR2: LNHNV, YYDKDF (reference sequence). The germline V and J ends were trimmed by 0 bases and 8 bases, with 7 bases remaining between them. CDR3 sequence reads: CATSRDHVGELFF. In nucleotides, the CDR3 is TGTGCCACCAGCAGAGATCATGTGGGGGAGCTGTTTTTT.

The rearrangement links TRBV18 to TRBJ1-1; 7 bases are shared with TRBD1. The length of the CDR3 is 15 residues. Trimming took 6 bases from V and 0 from J; bases not matched to a gene: 7. Germline V lookup: CDR1 KGHSH, CDR2 LQKENI. The chain's CDR3 is CASSPGTALNTEAFF. DNA for the CDR3: TGTGCCAGCTCGCCGGGGACAGCCCTGAACACTGAAGCTTTCTTT.

This CDR3 is CASSPGRGRSMNTEAFF. The CDR3 region has the DNA TGCGCCAGCAGCCCGGGCAGGGGGCGAAGCATGAACACTGAAGCTTTCTTT. This chain links TRBV4-1 with TRBJ1-1; 8 positions agree with TRBD1. The V segment lost 4 bases and the J segment 0 bases; nucleotides outside the gene matches: 10. Germline CDR1 reads MGHRA; CDR2 reads YSYEKL. The CDR3 loop spans 17 amino acids.

The chain recombines TRBV7-9 with TRBJ1-1; a weak D match, TRBD1 (6 bases). The length of the CDR3 is 15 residues. V dropped 1 base and J dropped 0 bases, with 9 bases sitting between them. CDR1 and CDR2 from the germline V gene are SEHNR and FQNEAQ (reference sequence). The chain's CDR3 is CASSLGQVMNTEAFF. Written as DNA, the CDR3 is TGTGCCAGCAGCTTAGGACAGGTCATGAACACTGAAGCTTTCTTT.

This chain joins TRBV5-4 and TRBJ1-4, with D unresolved. CDR1 SGHNT and CDR2 YYREEE come from the germline V gene (reference sequence). V lost 4 bases to trimming and J lost 5 bases, with 21 bases between them. This CDR3 contains 17 residues. The CDR3 region has the DNA TGTGCCAGCAGCCTGGGTGCCGTCGGCAACCTGAATGAAAAACTGTTTTTT. As protein: CASSLGAVGNLNEKLFF.

V usage is TRBV7-2 and J usage is TRBJ2-7, with 9 bases fitting TRBD2. This CDR3 region has 14 residues. Germline V gene lookup returns CDR1 SGHTA and CDR2 FQGNSA. V shed 5 bases, J shed 4 bases, and the junction held 6 bases outside the gene matches. The CDR3 nucleotides read TGTGCCAGCAGCCCGGGGACTAGCTTGTACGAGCAGTACTTC. Protein: CASSPGTSLYEQYF.

The CDR3 bases are TGCGCCAGCAGCCAAGATCCAGCGTCCTACAATGAGCAGTTCTTC. Its protein product is CASSQDPASYNEQFF. This chain uses TRBV4-3 with TRBJ2-1; D not certain. Germline-derived CDR1 and CDR2 are LGHNA and YSLEER. The CDR3 loop spans 15 amino acids. V was cut by 0 bases and J by 1 base, with 7 bases left in between.

CDR3 sequence reads: CASSQRPGSITDTQYF. The CDR3 nucleotides are TGCGCCAGCAGCCAGAGACCCGGGTCTATCACAGATACGCAGTATTTT. This chain connects TRBV4-1 to TRBJ2-3, with D unclear. V shed 3 bases and J shed 2 bases, with 15 bases lying between them. The germline CDR1 and CDR2 sequences are MGHRA and YSYEKL. This CDR3 spans 16 amino acids.